The source of this T cell receptor beta chain is a study of blood T cell repertoires in COVID-19. Across the study: Spain, Italy and the United States supplied samples that represented acute and convalescent COVID-19. PBMCs, B-cell-depleted T cells, or T cells were the source of the cDNA or gDNA that made up the material.

V was pared by 3 bases and J by 8 bases, with 10 bases between. The V gene's germline CDR1 is LNHDA and CDR2 SQIVND (reference sequence). This CDR3 contains 12 residues. Ages ranged from about 18 to 89 years, with residence in 24 US areas. Assay: immunoSEQ multiplex PCR; the TCRdb copy retains only in-frame clones and omits some. The sample records over 250,000 clones, approximately 90% being singletons. The origin of this receptor is a woman in her sixties or seventies in a cohort exposed to, infected with or recovered from COVID-19 (not recorded which). Sample: PBMCs or T cells enriched from blood (not recorded which). The chain uses TRBV19 and TRBJ1-2, with D unclear. This chain's CDR3 is CASSMSREGYTF. The DNA of the CDR3 is TGTGCCAGTAGTATGTCTCGAGAGGGCTACACCTTC. Drawing the rest from reference TRBV19 and TRBJ1-2, the complete variable domain is DGGITQSPKYLFRKEGQNVTLSCEQNLNHDAMYWYRQDPGQGLRLIYYSQIVNDFQKGDIAEGYSVSREKKESFPLTVTSAQKNPTAFYLCASSMSREGYTFGSGTRLTVV.